One and the same sample provided the 15 T cell receptor beta chains below, sequenced in a study of blood T cell repertoires in COVID-19. Repertoires were generated with immunoSEQ multiplex PCR, while TCRdb's copy carries only in-frame clones and drops some. The repertoire holds tens of thousands of clones, with about four fifths as singletons. What was sequenced was peripheral blood. The receptors come from a man aged 25 to 40 with COVID-19, enrolled during active disease.

The J gene is TRBJ2-1, the V gene TRBV4-1, with 12 bases matching TRBD2. Trimming cost V 5 bases and J 8 bases; bases outside gene matches: 7. CDR1 and CDR2 from the germline V gene are MGHRA and YSYEKL. This CDR3 contains 15 residues. CDR3 nucleotide sequence: TGCGCCAGCAGCAAGACTAGCGGGAGTATAGATGAGCAGTTCTTC. This gives the protein CASSKTSGSIDEQFF.

The chain joins TRBV13 to TRBJ1-1; TRBD1 matches at 7 bases. Germline CDR1 PRHDT, CDR2 FYEKMQ (reference sequence). CDR3 size: 15 residues. The V segment lost 5 bases and the J segment 1 base; nucleotides outside the gene matches: 7. CDR3 nucleotide sequence: TGTGCCAGCAGCACCCCGGACAGGACGAACACTGAAGCTTTCTTT. This encodes CASSTPDRTNTEAFF.

The rearrangement joins TRBV19 to TRBJ1-2; the D is unclear. The germline V and J ends were trimmed by 5 bases and 4 bases, with 8 bases remaining between them. Germline-derived CDR1 and CDR2 are LNHDA and SQIVND (reference sequence). The CDR3 runs to 12 residues. The CDR3 region is CASSAGLYGYTF. The CDR3 DNA reads as TGTGCCAGTAGTGCAGGACTCTATGGCTACACCTTC.

The CDR3: CASSIDRTGSDEKLFF. In nucleotides, the CDR3 is TGTGCCAGTAGTATAGACCGGACAGGCAGTGATGAAAAACTGTTTTTT. The chain joins TRBV19 to TRBJ1-4, with 7 bases identical to TRBD1. With V trimmed by 0 bases and J by 6 bases, 7 bases remained unmatched. Germline CDR1 reads LNHDA; CDR2 reads SQIVND (reference sequence). The CDR3 extends over 16 amino acids.

The chain carries TRBV4-1 and TRBJ2-3; D unresolved. The germline gives CDR1 MGHRA, CDR2 YSYEKL. Trimming removed 3 bases from V and 5 bases from J, with 9 bases in between. The CDR3 sequence is 13 residues long. This chain's CDR3 is CASSHVGVDTQYF. The CDR3, as DNA: TGCGCCAGCAGCCACGTTGGAGTAGATACGCAGTATTTT.

This clone was counted a few times. This CDR3 is also generated by other DNA sequences in the sample. The chain is built from TRBV30 and TRBJ2-7; tentatively, D is TRBD1 (5 bases). CDR1 and CDR2 from the germline V gene are GTSNPN and SVGIG (reference sequence). The CDR3 covers 12 residues. The ends were cut back, 0 bases at V and 5 bases at J, with 8 bases in the middle. The CDR3 spells CAWSVQGHEQYF. The CDR3 DNA sequence: TGTGCCTGGAGTGTTCAGGGCCACGAGCAGTACTTC.

The chain carries TRBV28 and TRBJ1-1; tentatively, D is TRBD1 (5 bases). CDR3 length: 15 residues. Trimming left V 11 bases short and J 3 bases short, with 22 bases between. CDR1 is MDHEN and CDR2 is SYDVKM in the germline V gene. CDR3 coding DNA: TGTGCCGGGCCTCGGGACTTGTGGAAGGACACTGAAGCTTTCTTT. Amino acid sequence: CAGPRDLWKDTEAFF.

This clone was observed once. The CDR3 region is CASSFRRQETQYF. CDR3 DNA: TGTGCCAGCAGTTTTCGGCGGCAAGAGACCCAGTACTTC. The chain combines TRBV27 with TRBJ2-5; D gene ambiguous. The CDR3 runs 13 residues. V lost 3 bases, J lost 2 bases, and 7 bases lay in between. CDR1 is MNHEY, CDR2 SMNVEV, per germline (reference sequence).

The rearrangement links TRBV10-1 to TRBJ2-1; TRBD1 matches 9 bases. V trimming: 4 bases; J trimming: 8 bases; junction bases outside the gene matches: 6. The CDR3 has 14 residues. CDR1 WNHNN and CDR2 SYGVQD come from the germline V gene (reference sequence). Here the CDR3 reads CASSAGTGIDEQFF. CDR3 sequence (DNA): TGCGCCAGCAGTGCCGGGACAGGGATAGATGAGCAGTTCTTC.

The chain carries TRBV28 and TRBJ2-4; TRBD1 matches 9 bases. CDR3 length: 18 amino acids. In germline, CDR1 is MDHEN, CDR2 SYDVKM. V trimming: 5 bases; J trimming: 0 bases; junction bases outside the gene matches: 11. The CDR3 DNA is TGTGCCAGCAGTACCCCCGGGACAGGGATTTTAGCCAAAAACATTCAGTACTTC. Its protein is CASSTPGTGILAKNIQYF.

The chain links TRBV4-1 to TRBJ2-7; 16 nucleotides agree with TRBD2. J lost 0 bases, V lost 3 bases, and 5 bases had no gene match. The CDR3 consists of 18 residues. Germline V gene data show CDR1 as MGHRA and CDR2 as YSYEKL. CDR3 residues: CASSQGTSGRASSYEQYF. Here the CDR3 DNA reads TGCGCCAGCAGCCAGGGGACTAGCGGGAGGGCGAGCTCCTACGAGCAGTACTTC.

This rearrangement joins TRBV9 to TRBJ2-7; D perhaps matches TRBD2 (6 bases). Germline CDR1 SGDLS, CDR2 YYNGEE. The V and J ends lost 6 bases and 0 bases respectively, with 16 bases between them. The CDR3 runs to 15 residues. The CDR3: CASTEGLSSSYEQYF. The CDR3 DNA sequence: TGTGCCAGCACGGAGGGGCTGTCTAGCTCCTACGAGCAGTACTTC.

V is TRBV2 and J is TRBJ1-5, with D perhaps matching TRBD1 (5 bases). Looked up from germline, CDR1 is SNHLY and CDR2 is FYNNEI. V was pared by 8 bases and J by 2 bases, with 10 bases between. The CDR3 is 13 amino acids. CDR3 in amino acids: CASWGFGNQPQHF. The CDR3 region has the DNA TGTGCCAGCTGGGGCTTCGGCAATCAGCCCCAGCATTTT.

The rearrangement uses TRBV11-2 and TRBJ2-2; D ambiguous. The CDR3 is made up of 15 amino acids. CDR1 and CDR2 from the germline V gene are SGHAT and FQNNGV. V was cut by 2 bases and J by 5 bases, with 12 bases left in between. CDR3 nucleotide sequence: TGTGCCAGCAGCTTAAGCGAAAGCGAGACCGGGGAGCTGTTTTTT. Its translation: CASSLSESETGELFF.

This rearrangement joins TRBV28 to TRBJ1-3, with TRBD1 matching 9 bases. Trimming took 3 bases from V and 3 from J; bases not matched to a gene: 9. CDR1 is MDHEN and CDR2 is SYDVKM in the germline V gene. The CDR3 contains 17 residues. The CDR3 DNA follows: TGTGCCAGCAGTTTGGCGGTTCGGGACAGGGTTGGAAACACCATATATTTT. Translating it yields CASSLAVRDRVGNTIYF.